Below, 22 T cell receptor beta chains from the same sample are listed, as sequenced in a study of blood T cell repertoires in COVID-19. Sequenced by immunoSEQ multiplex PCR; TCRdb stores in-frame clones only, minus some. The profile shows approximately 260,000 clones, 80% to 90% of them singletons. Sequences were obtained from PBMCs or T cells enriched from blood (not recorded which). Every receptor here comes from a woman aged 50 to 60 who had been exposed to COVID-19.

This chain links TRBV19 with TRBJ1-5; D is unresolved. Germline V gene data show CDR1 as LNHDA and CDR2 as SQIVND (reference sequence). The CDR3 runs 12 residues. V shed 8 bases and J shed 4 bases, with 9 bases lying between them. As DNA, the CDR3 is TGTGCCAGTGGTGGCTTTAATCAGCCCCAGCATTTT. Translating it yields CASGGFNQPQHF.

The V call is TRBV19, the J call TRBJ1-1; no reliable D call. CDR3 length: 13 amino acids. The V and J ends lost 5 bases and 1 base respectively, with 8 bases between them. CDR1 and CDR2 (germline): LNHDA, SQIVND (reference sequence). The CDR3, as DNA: TGTGCCAGTAGTCCCGTAGCGAACACTGAAGCTTTCTTT. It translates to CASSPVANTEAFF.

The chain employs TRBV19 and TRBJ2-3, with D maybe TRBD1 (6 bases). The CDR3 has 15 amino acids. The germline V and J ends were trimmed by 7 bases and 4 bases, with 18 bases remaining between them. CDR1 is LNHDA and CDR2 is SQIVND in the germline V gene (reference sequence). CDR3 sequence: CASMQGKSGPDTQYF. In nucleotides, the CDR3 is TGTGCCAGTATGCAGGGGAAGTCGGGCCCAGATACGCAGTATTTT.

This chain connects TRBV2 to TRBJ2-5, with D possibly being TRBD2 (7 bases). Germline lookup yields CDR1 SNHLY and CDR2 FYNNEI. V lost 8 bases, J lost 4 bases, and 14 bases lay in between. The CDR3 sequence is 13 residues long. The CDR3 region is CASLGGGLETQYF. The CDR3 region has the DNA TGTGCCAGCTTAGGGGGGGGCCTAGAGACCCAGTACTTC.

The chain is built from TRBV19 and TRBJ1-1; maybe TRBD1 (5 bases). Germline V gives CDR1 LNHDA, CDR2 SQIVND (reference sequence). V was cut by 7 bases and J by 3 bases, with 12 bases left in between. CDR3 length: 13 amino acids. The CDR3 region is CASKTGLDTEAFF. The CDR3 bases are TGTGCCAGTAAAACAGGATTGGACACTGAAGCTTTCTTT.

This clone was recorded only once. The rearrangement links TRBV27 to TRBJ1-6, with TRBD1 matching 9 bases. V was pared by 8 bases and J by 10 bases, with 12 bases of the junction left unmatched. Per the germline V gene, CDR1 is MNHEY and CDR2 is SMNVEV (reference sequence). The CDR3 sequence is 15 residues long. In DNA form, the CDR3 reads TGTGCCAGCTCCTACGGGGGACAGGGTACATCACCCCTCCACTTT. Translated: CASSYGGQGTSPLHF.

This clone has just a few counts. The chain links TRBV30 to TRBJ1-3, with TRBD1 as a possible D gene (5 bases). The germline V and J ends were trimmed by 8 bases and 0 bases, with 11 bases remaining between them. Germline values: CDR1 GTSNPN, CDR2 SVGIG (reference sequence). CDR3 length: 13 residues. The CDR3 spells CAGEGVSGNTIYF. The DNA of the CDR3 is TGTGCCGGAGAAGGGGTCTCTGGAAACACCATATATTTT.

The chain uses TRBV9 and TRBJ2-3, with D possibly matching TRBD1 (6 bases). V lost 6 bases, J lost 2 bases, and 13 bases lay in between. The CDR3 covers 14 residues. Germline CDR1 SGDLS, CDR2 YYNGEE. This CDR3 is CASTRDIFTDTQYF. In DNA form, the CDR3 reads TGTGCCAGCACCCGGGACATATTCACAGATACGCAGTATTTT.

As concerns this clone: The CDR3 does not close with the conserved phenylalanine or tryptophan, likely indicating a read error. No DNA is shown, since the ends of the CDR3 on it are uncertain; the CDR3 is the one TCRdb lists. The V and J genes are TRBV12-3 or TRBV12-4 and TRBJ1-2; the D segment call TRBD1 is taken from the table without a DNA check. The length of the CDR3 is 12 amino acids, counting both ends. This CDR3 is CASSFQGQSPRV.

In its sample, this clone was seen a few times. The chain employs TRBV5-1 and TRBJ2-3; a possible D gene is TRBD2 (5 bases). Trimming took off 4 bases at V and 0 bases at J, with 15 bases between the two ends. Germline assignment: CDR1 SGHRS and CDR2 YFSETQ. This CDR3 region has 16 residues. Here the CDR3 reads CASSPGGIFSTDTQYF. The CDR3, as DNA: TGCGCCAGCAGCCCTGGAGGAATCTTTAGCACAGATACGCAGTATTTT.

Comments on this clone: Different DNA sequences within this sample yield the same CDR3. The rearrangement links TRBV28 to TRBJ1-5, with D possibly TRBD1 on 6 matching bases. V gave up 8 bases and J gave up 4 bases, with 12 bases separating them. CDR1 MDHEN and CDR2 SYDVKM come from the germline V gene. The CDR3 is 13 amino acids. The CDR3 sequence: CASGGGGNQPQHF. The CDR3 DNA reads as TGTGCCAGCGGGGGAGGGGGGAATCAGCCCCAGCATTTT.

The CDR3 region has the DNA TGTGCCAGTAGTGGGGGGGGGAATTCACCCCTCCACTTT. Residues: CASSGGGNSPLHF. The V and J genes are TRBV19 and TRBJ1-6; perhaps TRBD1 as D (5 bases). Germline CDR1 LNHDA, CDR2 SQIVND (reference sequence). The CDR3 loop spans 13 amino acids. V lost 5 bases and J lost 7, with 9 bases in between.

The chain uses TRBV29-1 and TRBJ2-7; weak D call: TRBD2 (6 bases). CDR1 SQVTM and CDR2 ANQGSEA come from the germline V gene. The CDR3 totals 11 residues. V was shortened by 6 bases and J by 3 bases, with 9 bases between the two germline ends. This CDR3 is CSVGGVYEQYF. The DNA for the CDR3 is TGCAGCGTGGGGGGAGTCTACGAGCAGTACTTC.

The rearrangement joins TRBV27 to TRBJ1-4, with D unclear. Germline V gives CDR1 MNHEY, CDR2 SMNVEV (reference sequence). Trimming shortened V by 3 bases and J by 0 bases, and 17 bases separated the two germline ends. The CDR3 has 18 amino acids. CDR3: CASSFRRRFGATNEKLFF. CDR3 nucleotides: TGTGCCAGCAGTTTTAGGAGGAGGTTTGGAGCAACTAATGAAAAACTGTTTTTT.

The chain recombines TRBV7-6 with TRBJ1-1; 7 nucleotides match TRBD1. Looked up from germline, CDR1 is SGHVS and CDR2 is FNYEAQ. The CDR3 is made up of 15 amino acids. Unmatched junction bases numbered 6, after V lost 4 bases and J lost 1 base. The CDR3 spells CASSSTDRANTEAFF. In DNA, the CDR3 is TGTGCCAGCAGCTCCACCGACAGGGCGAACACTGAAGCTTTCTTT.

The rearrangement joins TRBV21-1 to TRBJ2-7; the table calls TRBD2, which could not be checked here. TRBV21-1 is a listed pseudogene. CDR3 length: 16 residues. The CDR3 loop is CASSIYFFIISYEQYF. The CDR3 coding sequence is TGTGCCAGCAGCATCTACTTCTTTATAATTTCCTACGAGCAGTACTTC.

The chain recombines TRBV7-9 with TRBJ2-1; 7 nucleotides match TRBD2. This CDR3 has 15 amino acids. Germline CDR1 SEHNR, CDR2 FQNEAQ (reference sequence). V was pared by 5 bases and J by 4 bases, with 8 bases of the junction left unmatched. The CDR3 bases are TGTGCCAGCAGCCCCTGGGAGGGAAATTACAATGAGCAGTTCTTC. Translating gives CASSPWEGNYNEQFF.

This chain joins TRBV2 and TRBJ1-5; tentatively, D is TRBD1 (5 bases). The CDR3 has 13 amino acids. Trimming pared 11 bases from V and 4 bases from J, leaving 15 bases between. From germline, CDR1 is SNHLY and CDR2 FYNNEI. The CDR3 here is CASGEEGNQPQHF. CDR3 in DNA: TGTGCCTCCGGTGAGGAGGGGAATCAGCCCCAGCATTTT.

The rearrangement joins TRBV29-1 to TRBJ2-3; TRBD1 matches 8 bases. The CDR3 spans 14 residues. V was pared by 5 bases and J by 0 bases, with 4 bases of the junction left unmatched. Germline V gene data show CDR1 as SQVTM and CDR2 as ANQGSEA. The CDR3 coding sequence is TGCAGCGTTCGGGACAGGTTGAGCACAGATACGCAGTATTTT. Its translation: CSVRDRLSTDTQYF.

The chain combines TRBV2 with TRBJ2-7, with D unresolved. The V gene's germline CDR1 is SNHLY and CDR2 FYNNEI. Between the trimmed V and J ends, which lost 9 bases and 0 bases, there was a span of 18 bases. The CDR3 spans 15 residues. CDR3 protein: CASLSFPDSSYEQYF. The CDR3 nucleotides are TGTGCCAGTTTAAGCTTCCCCGATAGCTCCTACGAGCAGTACTTC.

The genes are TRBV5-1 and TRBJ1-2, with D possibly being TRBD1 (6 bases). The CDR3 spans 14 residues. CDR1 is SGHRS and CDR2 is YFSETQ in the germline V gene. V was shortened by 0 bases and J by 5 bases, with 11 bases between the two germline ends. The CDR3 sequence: CASSLDGTPYGYTF. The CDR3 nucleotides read TGCGCCAGCAGCTTGGATGGGACACCGTATGGCTACACCTTC.

The CDR3: CATSGTGGKGETQYF. CDR3 nucleotide sequence: TGTGCCACCAGTGGAACAGGGGGCAAGGGTGAGACCCAGTACTTC. The chain employs TRBV24-1 and TRBJ2-5; TRBD1 agrees at 9 bases. The CDR3 is made up of 15 amino acids. Germline values: CDR1 KGHDR, CDR2 SFDVKD. The V and J ends lost 5 bases and 5 bases, in that order; junction bases with no gene match: 8.